This T cell receptor (beta chain) derives from a study of shared clonotypes between healthy human individuals. Study outcomes and limitations: The study sampled only blood, and tissue repertoires likely differ. Compared with memory subsets, naive subsets generally had larger estimated richness.

Profiling relied on immunoSEQ multiplex PCR, and the TCRdb table lists in-frame clones only, not all of them. Of a few million clones in the sample, 85% to 95% were seen once. A remark on this clone: The antigen remains undetermined.

The CDR3 has 17 residues. Germline V gives CDR1 LGHNA, CDR2 YSLEER. The V and J ends lost 3 bases and 0 bases, in that order; junction bases with no gene match: 9. J is TRBJ2-7 and V is TRBV4-3, with 9 bases that match TRBD1. This TCR came from a man aged 18 to 35 in good health. Some clones in this sample may be carry-over from other donors' samples. Specimen: naive CD4+ T cells from PBMCs. Subset of the sample: CD45RA+ positively selected. CDR3 sequence reads: CASSQQTGTGSSYEQYF. In DNA form, the CDR3 reads TGCGCCAGCAGCCAGCAGACCGGGACAGGGAGCTCCTACGAGCAGTACTTC.